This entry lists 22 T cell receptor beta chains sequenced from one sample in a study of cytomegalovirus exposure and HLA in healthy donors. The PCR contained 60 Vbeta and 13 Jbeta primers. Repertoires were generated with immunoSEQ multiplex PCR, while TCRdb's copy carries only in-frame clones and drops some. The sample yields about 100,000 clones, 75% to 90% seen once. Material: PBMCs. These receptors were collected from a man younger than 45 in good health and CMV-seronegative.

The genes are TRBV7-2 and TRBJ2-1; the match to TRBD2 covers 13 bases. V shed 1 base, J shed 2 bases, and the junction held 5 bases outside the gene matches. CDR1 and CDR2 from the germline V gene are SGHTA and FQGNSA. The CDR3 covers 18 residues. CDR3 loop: CASSLGLAGGPTYNEQFF. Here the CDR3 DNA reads TGTGCCAGCAGCTTAGGACTAGCGGGAGGACCTACCTACAATGAGCAGTTCTTC. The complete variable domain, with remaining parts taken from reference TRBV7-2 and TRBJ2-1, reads GAGVSQSPSNKVTEKGKDVELRCDPISGHTALYWYRQSLGQGLEFLIYFQGNSAPDKSGLPSDRFSAERTGGSVSTLTIQRTQQEDSAVYLCASSLGLAGGPTYNEQFFGPGTRLTVL.

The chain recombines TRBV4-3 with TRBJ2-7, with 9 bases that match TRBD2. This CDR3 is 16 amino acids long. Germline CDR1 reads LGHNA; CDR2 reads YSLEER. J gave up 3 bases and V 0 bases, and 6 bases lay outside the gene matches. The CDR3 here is CASSQDLLAGNYEQYF. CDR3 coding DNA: TGCGCCAGCAGCCAAGATCTGCTAGCGGGAAACTACGAGCAGTACTTC.

The CDR3 sequence is CASWTTGLGSNEQYF. Written as DNA, the CDR3 is TGTGCCTCCTGGACCACCGGACTTGGGTCGAACGAGCAGTACTTC. This chain links TRBV6-5 with TRBJ2-7; maybe TRBD2 (5 bases). Germline-derived CDR1 and CDR2 are MNHEY and SVGAGI. The germline V and J ends were trimmed by 11 bases and 5 bases, with 25 bases remaining between them. The CDR3 sequence is 15 residues long.

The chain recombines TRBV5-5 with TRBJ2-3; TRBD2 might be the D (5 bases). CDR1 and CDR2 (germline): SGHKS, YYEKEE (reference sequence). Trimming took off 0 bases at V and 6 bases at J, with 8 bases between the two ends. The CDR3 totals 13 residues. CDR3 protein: CASSLGTGDTQYF. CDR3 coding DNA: TGTGCCAGCAGCTTGGGGACGGGGGATACGCAGTATTTT.

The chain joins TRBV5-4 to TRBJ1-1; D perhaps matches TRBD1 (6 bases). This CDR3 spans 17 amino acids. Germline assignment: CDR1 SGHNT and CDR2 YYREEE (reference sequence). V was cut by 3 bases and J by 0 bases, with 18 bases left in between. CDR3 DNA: TGTGCCAGCAGCTCGAATACAGGGACGCGCATGAACACTGAAGCTTTCTTT. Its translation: CASSSNTGTRMNTEAFF.

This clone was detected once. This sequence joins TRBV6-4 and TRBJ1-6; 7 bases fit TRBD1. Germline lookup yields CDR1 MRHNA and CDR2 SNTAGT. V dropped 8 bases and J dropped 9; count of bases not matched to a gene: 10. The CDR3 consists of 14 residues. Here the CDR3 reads CASRGQGGSSPLHF. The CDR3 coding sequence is TGTGCCAGCCGCGGGCAAGGGGGCTCTTCACCCCTCCACTTT.

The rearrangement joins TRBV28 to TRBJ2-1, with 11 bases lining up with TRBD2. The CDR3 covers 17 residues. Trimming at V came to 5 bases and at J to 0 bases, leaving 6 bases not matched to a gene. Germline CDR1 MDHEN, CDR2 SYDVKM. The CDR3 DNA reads TGTGCCAGCAGTCCGGGACTAGCGGCCAGCTCCTACAATGAGCAGTTCTTC. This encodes CASSPGLAASSYNEQFF. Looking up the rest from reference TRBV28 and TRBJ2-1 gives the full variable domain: DVKVTQSSRYLVKRTGEKVFLECVQDMDHENMFWYRQDPGLGLRLIYFSYDVKMKEKGDIPEGYSVSREKKERFSLILESASTNQTSMYLCASSPGLAASSYNEQFFGPGTRLTVL.

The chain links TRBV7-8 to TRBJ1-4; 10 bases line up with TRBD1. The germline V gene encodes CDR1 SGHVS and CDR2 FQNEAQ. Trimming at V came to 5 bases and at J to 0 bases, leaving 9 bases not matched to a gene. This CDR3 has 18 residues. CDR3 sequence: CASSPNRDRGATNEKLFF. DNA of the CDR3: TGTGCCAGCAGCCCAAACCGGGACAGGGGAGCAACTAATGAAAAACTGTTTTTT.

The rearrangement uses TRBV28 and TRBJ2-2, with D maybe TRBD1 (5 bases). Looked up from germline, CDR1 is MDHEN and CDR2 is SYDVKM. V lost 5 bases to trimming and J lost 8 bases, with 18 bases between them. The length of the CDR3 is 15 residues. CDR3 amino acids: CASSQQIQASGELFF. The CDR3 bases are TGTGCCAGCAGTCAGCAAATACAGGCTTCGGGGGAGCTGTTTTTT. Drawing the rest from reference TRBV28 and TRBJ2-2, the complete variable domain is DVKVTQSSRYLVKRTGEKVFLECVQDMDHENMFWYRQDPGLGLRLIYFSYDVKMKEKGDIPEGYSVSREKKERFSLILESASTNQTSMYLCASSQQIQASGELFFGEGSRLTVL.

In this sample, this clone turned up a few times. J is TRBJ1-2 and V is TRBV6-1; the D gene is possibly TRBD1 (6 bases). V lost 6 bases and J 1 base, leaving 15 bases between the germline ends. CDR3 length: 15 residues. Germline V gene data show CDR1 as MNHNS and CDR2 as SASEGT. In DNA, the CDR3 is TGTGCCAGCAGGGGTAAGACAGGCGATAACTATGGCTACACCTTC. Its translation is CASRGKTGDNYGYTF.

DNA for the CDR3: TGTGCCAGCTCCTCGTGGGGCGGGAGGGCCCTTTCCTCCTACGAGCAGTACTTC. The encoded protein is CASSSWGGRALSSYEQYF. The V call is TRBV18, the J call TRBJ2-7; 9 bases fit TRBD2. Germline V gene sequence: CDR1 KGHSH, CDR2 LQKENI. The CDR3 is 18 amino acids. V lost 6 bases, J lost 0 bases, and 15 bases stayed unmatched.

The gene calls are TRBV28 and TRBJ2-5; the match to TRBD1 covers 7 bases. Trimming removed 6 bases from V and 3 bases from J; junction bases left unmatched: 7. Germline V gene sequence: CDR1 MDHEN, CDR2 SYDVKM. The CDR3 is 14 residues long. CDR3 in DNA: TGTGCCAGCAGGTTGGGACAGCCAAAAGAGACCCAGTACTTC. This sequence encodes CASRLGQPKETQYF.

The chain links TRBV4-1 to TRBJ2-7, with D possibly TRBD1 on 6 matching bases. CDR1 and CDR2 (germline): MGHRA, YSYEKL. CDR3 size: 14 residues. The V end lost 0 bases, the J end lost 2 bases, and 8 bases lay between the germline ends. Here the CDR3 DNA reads TGCGCCAGCAGCCAAGATTGGGGGCCCTACGAGCAGTACTTC. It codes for CASSQDWGPYEQYF.

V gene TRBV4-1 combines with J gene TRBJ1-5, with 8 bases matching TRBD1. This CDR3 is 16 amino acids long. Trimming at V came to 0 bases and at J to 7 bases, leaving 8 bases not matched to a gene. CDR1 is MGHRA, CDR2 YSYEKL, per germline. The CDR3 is CASSQDPGQGKQPQHF. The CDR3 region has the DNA TGCGCCAGCAGCCAAGATCCAGGACAGGGAAAACAGCCCCAGCATTTT.

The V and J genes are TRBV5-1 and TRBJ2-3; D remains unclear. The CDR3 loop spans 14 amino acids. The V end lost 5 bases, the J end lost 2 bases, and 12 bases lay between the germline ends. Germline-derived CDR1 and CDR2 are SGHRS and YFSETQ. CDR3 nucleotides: TGCGCCAGCAGGGTGCAACACCTCACAGATACGCAGTATTTT. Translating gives CASRVQHLTDTQYF.

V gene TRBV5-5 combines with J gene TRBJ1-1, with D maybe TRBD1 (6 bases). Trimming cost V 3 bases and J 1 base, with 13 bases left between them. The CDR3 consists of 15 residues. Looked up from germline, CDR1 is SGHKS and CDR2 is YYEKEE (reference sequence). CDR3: CASSSGQTSNTEAFF. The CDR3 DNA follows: TGTGCCAGCAGCTCCGGACAGACCTCGAACACTGAAGCTTTCTTT.

CDR3 protein: CASSLEGGLNTDTQYF. The CDR3 DNA follows: TGTGCCAGCAGCTTAGAAGGAGGACTAAACACAGATACGCAGTATTTT. J is TRBJ2-3 and V is TRBV13, with a possible D match to TRBD2 (6 bases). The CDR3 runs to 16 residues. Germline V CDR1 and CDR2: PRHDT, FYEKMQ (reference sequence). V lost 1 base to trimming and J lost 2 bases, with 13 bases between them. The complete variable domain, with remaining parts taken from reference TRBV13 and TRBJ2-3, reads AAGVIQSPRHLIKEKRETATLKCYPIPRHDTVYWYQQGPGQDPQFLISFYEKMQSDKGSIPDRFSAQQFSDYHSELNMSSLELGDSALYFCASSLEGGLNTDTQYFGPGTRLTVL.

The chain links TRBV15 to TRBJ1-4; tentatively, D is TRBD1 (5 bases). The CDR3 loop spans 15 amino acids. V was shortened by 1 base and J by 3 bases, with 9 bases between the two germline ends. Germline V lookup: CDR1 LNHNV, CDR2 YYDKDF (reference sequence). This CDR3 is CATSRARGSNEKLFF. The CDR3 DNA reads TGTGCCACCAGCAGAGCAAGGGGCTCTAATGAAAAACTGTTTTTT.

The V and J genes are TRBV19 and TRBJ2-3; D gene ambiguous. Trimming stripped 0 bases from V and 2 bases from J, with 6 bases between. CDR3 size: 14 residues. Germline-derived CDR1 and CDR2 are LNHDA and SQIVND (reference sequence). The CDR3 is CASSIDSFTDTQYF. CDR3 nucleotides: TGTGCCAGTAGTATAGACAGTTTCACAGATACGCAGTATTTT.

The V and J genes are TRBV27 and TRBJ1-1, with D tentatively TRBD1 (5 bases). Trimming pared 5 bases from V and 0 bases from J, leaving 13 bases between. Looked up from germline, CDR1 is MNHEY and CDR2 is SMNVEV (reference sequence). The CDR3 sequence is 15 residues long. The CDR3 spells CASSILPGVNTEAFF. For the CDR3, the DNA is TGTGCCAGCAGTATACTACCGGGGGTGAACACTGAAGCTTTCTTT.

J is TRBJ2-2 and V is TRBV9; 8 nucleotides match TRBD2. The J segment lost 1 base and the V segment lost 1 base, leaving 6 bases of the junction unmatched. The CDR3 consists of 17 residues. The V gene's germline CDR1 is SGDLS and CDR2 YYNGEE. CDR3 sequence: CASSVWASGRNTGELFF. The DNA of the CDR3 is TGTGCCAGCAGCGTATGGGCTAGCGGGCGGAACACCGGGGAGCTGTTTTTT.

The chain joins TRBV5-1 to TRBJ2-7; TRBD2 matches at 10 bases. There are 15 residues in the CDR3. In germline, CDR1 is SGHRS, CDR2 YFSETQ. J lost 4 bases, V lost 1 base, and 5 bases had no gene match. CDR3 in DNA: TGCGCCAGCAGCTTGTCTAGCGGGAGAGAATACGAGCAGTACTTC. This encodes CASSLSSGREYEQYF.